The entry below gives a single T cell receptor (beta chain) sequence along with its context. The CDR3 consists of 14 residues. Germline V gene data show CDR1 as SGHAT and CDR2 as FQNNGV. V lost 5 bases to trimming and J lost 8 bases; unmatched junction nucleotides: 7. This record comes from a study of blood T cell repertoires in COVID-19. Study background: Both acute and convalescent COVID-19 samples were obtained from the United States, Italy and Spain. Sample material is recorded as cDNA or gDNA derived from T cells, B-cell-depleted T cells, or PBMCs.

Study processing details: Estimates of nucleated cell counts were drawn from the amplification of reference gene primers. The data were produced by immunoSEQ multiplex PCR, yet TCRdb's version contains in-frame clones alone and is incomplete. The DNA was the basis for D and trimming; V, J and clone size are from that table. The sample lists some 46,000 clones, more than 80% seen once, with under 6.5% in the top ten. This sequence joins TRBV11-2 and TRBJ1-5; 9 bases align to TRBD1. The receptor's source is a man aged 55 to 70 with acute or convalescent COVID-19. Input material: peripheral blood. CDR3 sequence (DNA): TGTGCCAGCAGCCTACGGACAGGGGAAGAGCCCCAGCATTTT. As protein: CASSLRTGEEPQHF.